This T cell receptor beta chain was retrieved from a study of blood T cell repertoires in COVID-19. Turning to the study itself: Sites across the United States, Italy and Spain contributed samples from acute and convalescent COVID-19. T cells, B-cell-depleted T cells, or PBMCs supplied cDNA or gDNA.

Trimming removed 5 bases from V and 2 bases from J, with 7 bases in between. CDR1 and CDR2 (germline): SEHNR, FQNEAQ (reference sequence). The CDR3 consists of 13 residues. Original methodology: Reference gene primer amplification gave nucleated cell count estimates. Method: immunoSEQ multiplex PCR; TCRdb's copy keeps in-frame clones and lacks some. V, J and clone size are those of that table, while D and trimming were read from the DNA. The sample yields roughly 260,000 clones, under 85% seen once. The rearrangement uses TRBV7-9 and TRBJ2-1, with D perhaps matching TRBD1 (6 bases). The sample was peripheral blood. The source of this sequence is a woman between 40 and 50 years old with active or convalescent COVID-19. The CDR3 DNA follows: TGTGCCAGCAGCCGGGACACCTACAATGAGCAGTTCTTC. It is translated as CASSRDTYNEQFF.